This T cell receptor beta chain stems from a study of cytomegalovirus exposure and HLA in healthy donors. Study-wide points: Analysis was carried out at a later point, and it linked a missense DCLRE1C variant to TCR beta V- and J-gene trimming. Earlier analysis found most TCR beta V segments productive about 87% or about 30% of the time. Prediction of most subjects' HLA-A and HLA-B alleles by TCR beta sequences was reportedly accurate.

PCR involved 60 Vbeta and 13 Jbeta primers. The assay was immunoSEQ multiplex PCR, and TCRdb's table has in-frame clones only and misses some. Among under 200,000 clones listed, approximately 85% were seen once. Of note for this clone: Its target is unknown.

Trimming cost V 0 bases and J 2 bases; bases outside gene matches: 9. The CDR3 extends over 17 amino acids. Germline values: CDR1 LNHNV, CDR2 YYDKDF (reference sequence). The origin of this receptor is a man between 18 and 35 years old in good health and CMV-seropositive. The material sequenced was PBMCs. This chain connects TRBV15 to TRBJ2-5; 7 bases align to TRBD2. The CDR3 region is CATSRDLTGGVQETQYF. The CDR3 DNA reads as TGTGCCACCAGCAGAGATCTTACGGGGGGAGTACAAGAGACCCAGTACTTC.